What follows are 30 T cell receptor beta chains derived from one specimen sequenced in a study of shared clonotypes between healthy human individuals. Sequencing was performed with immunoSEQ multiplex PCR; in TCRdb, only in-frame clones are kept and a portion is missing. The table includes 950,000 to 1,200,000 clones, roughly 80% detected once. Sample: memory CD4+ T cells from PBMCs. Indicated subset: CD45RA-negative fraction. The receptors were sampled from a man aged 18 to 29 in good health. Some clones in this sample may be carry-over from other donors' samples.

The rearrangement uses TRBV7-6 and TRBJ2-3, with no clear D. Between the trimmed V and J ends, which lost 2 bases and 4 bases, there was a span of 10 bases. This CDR3 is 14 amino acids long. Germline V gives CDR1 SGHVS, CDR2 FNYEAQ. The CDR3 DNA reads as TGTGCCAGCAGCTTACTGACGCCGTCAGATACGCAGTATTTT. It is translated as CASSLLTPSDTQYF.

The J gene is TRBJ2-7, the V gene TRBV5-1; 8 nucleotides match TRBD1. The CDR3 is made up of 16 amino acids. Per the germline V gene, CDR1 is SGHRS and CDR2 is YFSETQ. The V segment lost 1 base and the J segment 3 bases; nucleotides outside the gene matches: 9. This CDR3 is CASSLYGTGDVYEQYF. In nucleotides, the CDR3 is TGCGCCAGCAGCTTGTACGGGACAGGAGATGTCTACGAGCAGTACTTC.

The chain has TRBV18 and TRBJ2-7, with 10 bases aligning to TRBD2. Trimming cost V 3 bases and J 7 bases; bases outside gene matches: 9. The CDR3 covers 15 residues. Germline values: CDR1 KGHSH, CDR2 LQKENI. The chain's CDR3 is CASSPASGRAREQYF. For the CDR3, the DNA is TGTGCCAGCTCACCGGCCAGCGGGAGGGCCCGGGAGCAGTACTTC.

The rearrangement links TRBV5-1 to TRBJ2-5; 9 bases are shared with TRBD2. The CDR3 is 18 amino acids. V lost 2 bases and J lost 4; bases outside the gene matches: 15. CDR1 SGHRS and CDR2 YFSETQ come from the germline V gene. This chain's CDR3 is CASSLLWDSGSSGETQYF. The CDR3 nucleotides read TGCGCCAGCAGCTTACTTTGGGATAGCGGGAGTAGTGGAGAGACCCAGTACTTC.

The rearrangement links TRBV5-1 to TRBJ1-1; TRBD1 is a possible D gene (6 bases). CDR3 length equals 14 residues. The germline V and J ends were trimmed by 4 bases and 6 bases, with 16 bases remaining between them. Germline V lookup: CDR1 SGHRS, CDR2 YFSETQ. CDR3: CASSRPGDFPEAFF. DNA of the CDR3: TGCGCCAGCAGCCGCCCAGGGGATTTTCCTGAAGCTTTCTTT.

The chain employs TRBV30 and TRBJ2-2; TRBD2 is a possible D gene (7 bases). V was trimmed by 0 bases and J by 4 bases, leaving 15 bases between them. This CDR3 is 16 amino acids long. In germline, CDR1 is GTSNPN, CDR2 SVGIG (reference sequence). DNA of the CDR3: TGTGCCTGGAGTGTAGGGGGGGCCCAGGGCACCGGGGAGCTGTTTTTT. It is translated as CAWSVGGAQGTGELFF.

The V call is TRBV7-2, the J call TRBJ2-5, with 11 nucleotides matching TRBD2. The CDR3 spans 14 residues. Losses at the gene ends were 4 bases for V and 3 bases for J; bases not matched to a gene: 1. Germline assignment: CDR1 SGHTA and CDR2 FQGNSA. CDR3: CASSSGLAEETQYF. DNA of the CDR3: TGTGCCAGCAGCTCGGGACTAGCGGAAGAGACCCAGTACTTC.

This chain links TRBV13 with TRBJ2-3, with D hard to call. Germline loops: CDR1 PRHDT, CDR2 FYEKMQ (reference sequence). This CDR3 spans 11 amino acids. V was trimmed by 1 base and J by 11 bases, leaving 7 bases between them. CDR3 in DNA: TGTGCCAGCAGCTTAGAGGCGGAGCAGTATTTT. Protein: CASSLEAEQYF.

A note on this clone: This sample includes further DNA sequences coding for the same CDR3. The chain links TRBV2 to TRBJ2-5; D gene unclear. CDR3 size: 11 residues. The V gene's germline CDR1 is SNHLY and CDR2 FYNNEI. V dropped 10 bases and J dropped 0 bases, with 6 bases sitting between them. The CDR3 sequence is CATKYQETQYF. The CDR3 DNA reads TGTGCCACGAAGTACCAAGAGACCCAGTACTTC.

The chain joins TRBV18 to TRBJ2-5; no clear D. V lost 6 bases and J 2 bases, leaving 13 bases between the germline ends. The CDR3 has 14 amino acids. Germline-derived CDR1 and CDR2 are KGHSH and LQKENI. The CDR3 loop is CASSLQRLQETQYF. The CDR3 nucleotides are TGTGCCAGCTCCCTTCAACGGTTGCAAGAGACCCAGTACTTC.

The rearrangement links TRBV11-2 to TRBJ1-1; the match to TRBD1 covers 9 bases. The CDR3 consists of 15 residues. The trim removed 0 bases at V and 2 bases at J, leaving 1 base unmatched. Germline V CDR1 and CDR2: SGHAT, FQNNGV. The CDR3 DNA sequence: TGTGCCAGCAGCTTAGATACAGGGGGCAACACTGAAGCTTTCTTT. Its translation: CASSLDTGGNTEAFF.

This clone was detected once. This chain joins TRBV30 and TRBJ2-3; no reliable D call. Looked up from germline, CDR1 is GTSNPN and CDR2 is SVGIG (reference sequence). The CDR3 length is 16 residues. The ends were cut back, 2 bases at V and 0 bases at J, with 15 bases in the middle. CDR3 region: CAWSPDFLTSTDTQYF. As DNA, the CDR3 is TGTGCCTGGAGTCCGGATTTTTTAACTAGCACAGATACGCAGTATTTT.

This chain joins TRBV28 and TRBJ1-5, with 7 nucleotides matching TRBD1. V lost 9 bases, J lost 2 bases, and 7 bases stayed unmatched. The CDR3 spans 14 residues. Per the germline V gene, CDR1 is MDHEN and CDR2 is SYDVKM. The CDR3: CASTAGGGNQPQHF. CDR3 coding DNA: TGTGCCAGTACGGCAGGGGGAGGCAATCAGCCCCAGCATTTT.

The chain joins TRBV5-6 to TRBJ1-4; tentative D call: TRBD1 (5 bases). Trimming shortened V by 2 bases and J by 8 bases, and 16 bases separated the two germline ends. Germline V CDR1 and CDR2: SGHDT, YYEEEE. The CDR3 covers 15 residues. In DNA, the CDR3 is TGTGCCAGCAGCTTAGCGGGGGATATTGGCGAAAAACTGTTTTTT. Translation gives CASSLAGDIGEKLFF.

This clone was recorded a few times. The chain employs TRBV6-4 and TRBJ2-7; 9 nucleotides agree with TRBD1. J lost 4 bases, V lost 8 bases, and 9 bases had no gene match. From germline, CDR1 is MRHNA and CDR2 SNTAGT. The CDR3 sequence is 14 residues long. CDR3 DNA sequence: TGTGCCAGCGGGGGACAGGGAATTGGTTACGAGCAGTACTTC. Translation gives CASGGQGIGYEQYF.

The V gene is TRBV10-3, the J gene TRBJ2-1; TRBD2 aligns across 8 bases. The CDR3 loop spans 18 amino acids. With 3 bases clipped from V and 0 bases from J, the junction kept 10 bases outside the gene matches. Germline assignment: CDR1 ENHRY and CDR2 SYGVKD. CDR3 sequence: CAISEGLAGSSSYNEQFF. CDR3 coding DNA: TGTGCCATCAGTGAAGGGCTAGCGGGTTCGAGCTCCTACAATGAGCAGTTCTTC.

V gene TRBV11-2 combines with J gene TRBJ2-7, with D possibly being TRBD1 (6 bases). CDR1 is SGHAT, CDR2 FQNNGV, per germline. The V and J ends lost 4 bases and 2 bases respectively, with 18 bases between them. This CDR3 spans 16 amino acids. The CDR3 DNA sequence: TGTGCCAGCAGCTCACTGACAGGCCAACTCACCTACGAGCAGTACTTC. Translated, it gives CASSSLTGQLTYEQYF.

V gene TRBV11-2 combines with J gene TRBJ2-7; no firm D call. Germline CDR1 and CDR2: SGHAT and FQNNGV. Trimming left V 5 bases short and J 2 bases short, with 16 bases between. This CDR3 comprises 15 residues. Here the CDR3 reads CASSGIRKRTYEQYF. CDR3 bases: TGTGCCAGCAGCGGAATCAGAAAACGGACCTACGAGCAGTACTTC.

The V and J genes are TRBV19 and TRBJ2-1, with TRBD1 as a possible D gene (6 bases). The CDR3 is 15 amino acids. Germline assignment: CDR1 LNHDA and CDR2 SQIVND (reference sequence). V was pared by 5 bases and J by 6 bases, with 17 bases between. The DNA for the CDR3 is TGTGCCAGTAGTCCCAGGGGAACAATGGGCAATGAGCAGTTCTTC. It encodes CASSPRGTMGNEQFF.

Details on this clone: The identical CDR3 is also encoded by other nucleotide sequences in the sample. The V call is TRBV9, the J call TRBJ2-3; D is possibly TRBD1 (6 bases). Germline CDR1 reads SGDLS; CDR2 reads YYNGEE. V was shortened by 3 bases and J by 3 bases, with 11 bases between the two germline ends. The CDR3 has 14 amino acids. The chain's CDR3 is CASSARTGTDTQYF. The CDR3 DNA reads as TGTGCCAGCAGCGCCCGAACAGGGACAGATACGCAGTATTTT.

This chain joins TRBV10-3 and TRBJ2-3, with D possibly TRBD1 on 7 matching bases. V lost 7 bases, J lost 1 base, and 15 bases lay in between. CDR1 and CDR2 from the germline V gene are ENHRY and SYGVKD. The CDR3 loop spans 15 amino acids. The DNA of the CDR3 is TGTGCCATCATGGAGGGGCAGGGGGGCACAGATACGCAGTATTTT. As protein: CAIMEGQGGTDTQYF.

This clone was seen just once. This chain joins TRBV19 and TRBJ1-4; no reliable D call. The CDR3 extends over 11 amino acids. Germline V lookup: CDR1 LNHDA, CDR2 SQIVND (reference sequence). The ends were cut back, 5 bases at V and 14 bases at J, with 12 bases in the middle. In nucleotides, the CDR3 is TGTGCCAGTAGTGCCCGGGAATGGCTGTTTTTT. Protein: CASSAREWLFF.

The sample holds a few counts of this clone. The rearrangement links TRBV10-2 to TRBJ2-2; tentatively, D is TRBD2 (7 bases). With 2 bases removed from V and 11 bases from J, the gap between germline ends came to 18 bases. Per the germline V gene, CDR1 is WSHSY and CDR2 is SAAADI. The CDR3 covers 15 residues. As DNA, the CDR3 is TGCGCCAGCAGTGAGACCCGCGGGGGCGGGGCTGAGCTGTTTTTT. Residues: CASSETRGGGAELFF.

The V call is TRBV7-9, the J call TRBJ1-2; no clear D. V was trimmed by 5 bases and J by 1 base, leaving 11 bases between them. This CDR3 is built from 14 residues. In germline, CDR1 is SEHNR, CDR2 FQNEAQ (reference sequence). The CDR3 reads CASSPGRNNYGYTF. DNA of the CDR3: TGTGCCAGCAGCCCCGGACGGAATAACTATGGCTACACCTTC.

The rearrangement uses TRBV15 and TRBJ2-3; TRBD2 agrees at 14 bases. The CDR3 has 17 amino acids. The V and J ends lost 7 bases and 1 base, in that order; junction bases with no gene match: 7. Per the germline V gene, CDR1 is LNHNV and CDR2 is YYDKDF (reference sequence). This CDR3 is CATKSGTSGRGTDTQYF. Here the CDR3 DNA reads TGTGCCACCAAGTCTGGGACTAGCGGGAGAGGCACAGATACGCAGTATTTT. The full variable domain, completed using reference TRBV15 and TRBJ2-3, is DAMVIQNPRYQVTQFGKPVTLSCSQTLNHNVMYWYQQKSSQAPKLLFHYYDKDFNNEADTPDNFQSRRPNTSFCFLDIRSPGLGDTAMYLCATKSGTSGRGTDTQYFGPGTRLTVL.

The rearrangement uses TRBV7-9 and TRBJ2-2; D uncertain. Germline loops: CDR1 SEHNR, CDR2 FQNEAQ (reference sequence). The length of the CDR3 is 12 residues. V was pared by 2 bases and J by 7 bases, with 5 bases between. Here the CDR3 reads CASSLSDGELFF. CDR3 nucleotide sequence: TGTGCCAGCAGCTTATCGGACGGGGAGCTGTTTTTT.

CDR3 nucleotides: TGTGCCAGCAGTGATATCAGTCTAGCGGAAGCCACTGGGGGCACAGATACGCAGTATTTT. It is translated as CASSDISLAEATGGTDTQYF. V usage is TRBV2 and J usage is TRBJ2-3; 7 bases map to TRBD2. J lost 1 base, V lost 3 bases, and 19 bases had no gene match. The CDR3 is 20 amino acids. The germline gives CDR1 SNHLY, CDR2 FYNNEI.

The V gene is TRBV6-4, the J gene TRBJ2-3; tentatively, D is TRBD1 (6 bases). Trimming took 3 bases from V and 8 from J, leaving 18 bases between them. The CDR3 loop spans 15 amino acids. Per the germline V gene, CDR1 is MRHNA and CDR2 is SNTAGT. The CDR3 is CASSEGVLGTSTQYF. The CDR3 nucleotides read TGTGCCAGCAGTGAGGGAGTATTAGGGACATCTACGCAGTATTTT.

The chain recombines TRBV15 with TRBJ2-1; the D is unclear. Germline V gene sequence: CDR1 LNHNV, CDR2 YYDKDF (reference sequence). There are 14 residues in the CDR3. V lost 1 base and J 6 bases, leaving 10 bases between the germline ends. The CDR3 sequence: CATSRVQASNEQFF. The CDR3 bases are TGTGCCACCAGCAGAGTCCAGGCCAGCAATGAGCAGTTCTTC.

The V call is TRBV18, the J call TRBJ2-1; D possibly corresponds to TRBD2 (6 bases). CDR1 and CDR2 from the germline V gene are KGHSH and LQKENI. V was shortened by 2 bases and J by 3 bases, with 20 bases between the two germline ends. The CDR3 loop spans 18 amino acids. CDR3 amino acids: CASSPRSQHQGLYNEQFF. The CDR3 coding sequence is TGTGCCAGCTCACCAAGGTCCCAGCACCAGGGACTCTACAATGAGCAGTTCTTC.